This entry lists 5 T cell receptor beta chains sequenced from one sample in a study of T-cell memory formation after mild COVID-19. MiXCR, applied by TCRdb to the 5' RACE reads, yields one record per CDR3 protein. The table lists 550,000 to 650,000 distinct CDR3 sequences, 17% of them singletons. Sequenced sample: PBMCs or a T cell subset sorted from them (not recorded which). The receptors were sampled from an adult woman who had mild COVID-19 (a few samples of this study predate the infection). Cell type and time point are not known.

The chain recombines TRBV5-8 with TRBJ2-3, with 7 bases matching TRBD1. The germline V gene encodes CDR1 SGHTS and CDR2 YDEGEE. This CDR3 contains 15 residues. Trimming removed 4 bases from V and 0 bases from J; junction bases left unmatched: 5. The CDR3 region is CASSIDRASTDTQYF. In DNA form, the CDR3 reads TGTGCCAGCAGCATCGACAGGGCAAGCACAGATACGCAGTATTTT.

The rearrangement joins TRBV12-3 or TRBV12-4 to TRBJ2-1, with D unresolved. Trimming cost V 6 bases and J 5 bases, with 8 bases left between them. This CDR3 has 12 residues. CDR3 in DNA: TGTGCCAGCAGGGCTCCGCACAATGAGCAGTTCTTC. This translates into CASRAPHNEQFF.

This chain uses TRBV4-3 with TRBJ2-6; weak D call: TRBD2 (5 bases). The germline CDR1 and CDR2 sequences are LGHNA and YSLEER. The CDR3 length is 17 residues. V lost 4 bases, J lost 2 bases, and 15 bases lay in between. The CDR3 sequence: CASSLSVRVAGANVLTF. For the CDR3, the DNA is TGCGCCAGCAGCCTTAGCGTCCGCGTAGCTGGGGCCAACGTCCTGACTTTC.

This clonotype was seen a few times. The CDR3 DNA sequence: TGCGCCAGTAGACAGCCTGGCTACACCTTC. Translated, it gives CASRQPGYTF. This chain joins TRBV5-1 and TRBJ1-2; possible D gene TRBD1, 5 bases. The CDR3 has 10 amino acids. The germline V and J ends were trimmed by 8 bases and 7 bases, with 9 bases remaining between them. CDR1 is SGHRS, CDR2 YFSETQ, per germline.

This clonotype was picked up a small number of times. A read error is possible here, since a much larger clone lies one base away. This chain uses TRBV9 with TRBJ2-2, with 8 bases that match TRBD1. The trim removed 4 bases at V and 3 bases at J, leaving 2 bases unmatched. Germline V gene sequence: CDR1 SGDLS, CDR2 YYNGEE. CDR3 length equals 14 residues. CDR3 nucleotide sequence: TGTGCCAGCAGCCCACAGGGGGACACCGGGGAGCTGTTTTTT. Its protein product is CASSPQGDTGELFF.